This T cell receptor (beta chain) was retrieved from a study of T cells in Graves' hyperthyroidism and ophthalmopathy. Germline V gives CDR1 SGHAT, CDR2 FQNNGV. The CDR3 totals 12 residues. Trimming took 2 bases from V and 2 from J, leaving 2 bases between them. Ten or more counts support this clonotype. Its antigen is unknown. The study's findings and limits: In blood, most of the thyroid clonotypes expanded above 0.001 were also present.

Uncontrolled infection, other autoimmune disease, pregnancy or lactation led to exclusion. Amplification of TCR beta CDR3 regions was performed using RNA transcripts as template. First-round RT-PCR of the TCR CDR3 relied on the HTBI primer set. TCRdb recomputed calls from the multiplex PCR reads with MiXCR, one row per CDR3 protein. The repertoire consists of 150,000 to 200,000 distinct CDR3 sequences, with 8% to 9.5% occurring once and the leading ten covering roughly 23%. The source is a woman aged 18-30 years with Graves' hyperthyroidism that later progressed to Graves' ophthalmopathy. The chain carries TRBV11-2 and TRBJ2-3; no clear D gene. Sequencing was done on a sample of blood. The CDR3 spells CASSLSTDTQYF. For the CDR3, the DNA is TGTGCCAGCAGCTTATCCACAGATACGCAGTATTTT.